This T cell receptor beta chain was recovered during a study of blood T cell repertoires in COVID-19 (dated by TCRdb to 2020 to 2021). In the study overall: Samples from collaborators originated in the United States, Italy and Spain and spanned both the acute and convalescent phases of COVID-19. The material from the prospective study consisted of cDNA or gDNA derived from T cells, B-cell-depleted T cells, or PBMCs. Subjects who had been exposed to COVID-19, were actively infected with it, or had recovered from it provided the deeply sampled blood TCRbeta repertoires that made up the dataset. A freely available public database, intended as a resource for researchers studying the immune response to SARS-CoV-2, is where the repertoires were released. The samples were drawn from two sources: the first 160 participants of the ongoing ImmuneRACE study, and some 1,300 subjects contributed by 6 global collaborators. The sample metadata nearly always contained a de-identified subject ID, COVID-19 status, age in years and sex. Where HLA class I and class II types were available, the types were taken from metadata supplied by the sample provider, not from assay-based typing. Points the paper makes about the study in general: The amount of clinical and demographic metadata varied by source and participant and was provided uncurated.

Whole blood was collected in K2EDTA tubes by collaborating institutions according to the institutions' own protocols. Collaborator samples were shipped for TCRbeta analysis as frozen whole blood, isolated PBMCs, or DNA extracted from either sample type. TCRbeta CDR3 regions were amplified from genomic DNA using the immunoSEQ Assay, a bias-controlled multiplex PCR. Concerning the study's data processing: Nucleated cell counts per sample were estimated from amplification of reference gene primers within the assay. To quantify the absolute abundance of each unique TCRbeta CDR3 rearrangement, sequence reads were collapsed and filtered. For each sample, productive Simpson clonality was calculated as the square root of Simpson's diversity index across productive rearrangements. TCRdb mirrors the immuneACCESS table, restricted to in-frame sequences. Some clones are absent from its copies; in checked studies, under half trace to an unresolved V gene, and the reason for the others is unknown. V, J and clone size are those of that table, while D and trimming were read from the DNA. Present in this sample are some 150,000 clones, 87% of which were seen just once. The top ten clones comprise roughly 1.5% of the sample.

About this clone: Its recognized antigen is unknown. No qualities accompany the bases; no much larger clone lies one base away.

The germline V gene (reference sequence) sets CDR1 to MNHEY and CDR2 to SMNVEV. Ends trimmed: V by 4 bases, J by 3 bases; bases unmatched to a gene: 12. Its CDR3 holds 16 amino acids, cysteine through phenylalanine. Kept here is only the CDR3 DNA, which spans 48 bases and is read in frame from base 1. In this chain, TRBV27 is recombined with TRBJ2-7; 7 central bases correspond to TRBD2. The sequence derives from a woman between 45 and 65 years old with acute or convalescent COVID-19. The material sequenced was peripheral blood. The CDR3 reads CASSSLFREAIYEQYF. In nucleotide form, the sequence is TGTGCCAGCAGTTCCCTTTTCCGGGAGGCCATCTACGAGCAGTACTTC.